These T cell receptor beta chains were read from a single sample in a study of T cell changes during pregnancy in multiple sclerosis. The data were produced by immunoSEQ multiplex PCR, yet TCRdb's version contains in-frame clones alone and is incomplete. The sample lists 56,000 or so clones, around 89% occurring once. The starting material was peripheral blood, obtained after pregnancy. The receptors shown here come from a female donor with multiple sclerosis, enrolled in a pregnancy study. The CDR3 runs from the conserved cysteine through the conserved F or W. A D gene is named only where the DNA matches it firmly. The size field is filled for only some rows; it gives once, few, many or a size class.

CDR3aa: CASSIGLAGALAKNIQYF
CDR3nt: TGCGCCAGCAGCATCGGACTAGCGGGGGCCCTAGCCAAAAACATTCAGTACTTC
d_gene: TRBD2
j_gene: TRBJ2-4
abundance: .
v_gene: TRBV5-1

CDR3aa: CASSHTGVGANVLTF
CDR3nt: TGTGCCAGCAGCCATACAGGGGTTGGGGCCAACGTCCTGACTTTC
d_gene: TRBD1
j_gene: TRBJ2-6
abundance: .
v_gene: TRBV7-9

CDR3aa: CASLPGQALEQYF
CDR3nt: TGTGCCAGCCTTCCGGGACAGGCTCTCGAGCAGTACTTC
d_gene: TRBD1
j_gene: TRBJ2-7
abundance: .
v_gene: TRBV28

CDR3aa: CASSVGSGSYNEQFF
CDR3nt: TGTGCCAGCAGCGTAGGCAGCGGATCCTACAATGAGCAGTTCTTC
d_gene: .
j_gene: TRBJ2-1
abundance: once
v_gene: TRBV9

CDR3aa: CASSSGTGNGYTF
CDR3nt: TGTGCCAGCAGCTCGGGGACAGGGAATGGCTACACCTTC
d_gene: TRBD1
j_gene: TRBJ1-2
abundance: .
v_gene: TRBV7-9

CDR3aa: CASSTRPGDSGNTIYF
CDR3nt: TGTGCCAGTAGTACGAGGCCAGGGGACTCTGGAAACACCATATATTTT
d_gene: .
j_gene: TRBJ1-3
abundance: .
v_gene: TRBV19

CDR3aa: CASSTDKATEAFF
CDR3nt: TGTGCCAGCAGTACCGACAAGGCCACTGAAGCTTTCTTT
d_gene: .
j_gene: TRBJ1-1
abundance: .
v_gene: TRBV27

CDR3aa: CASSQGGAGGDTDTQYF
CDR3nt: TGTGCCAGCAGCCAAGGAGGAGCGGGGGGGGACACAGATACGCAGTATTTT
d_gene: TRBD2
j_gene: TRBJ2-3
abundance: .
v_gene: TRBV4-2

CDR3aa: CASSTGGLSRNQPQHF
CDR3nt: TGTGCCAGCAGCACGGGGGGCCTTTCGCGCAATCAGCCCCAGCATTTT
d_gene: .
j_gene: TRBJ1-5
abundance: .
v_gene: TRBV7-8

CDR3aa: CASSLGPAGEVDTQYF
CDR3nt: TGCGCCAGCAGCTTGGGCCCGGCGGGGGAGGTGGATACGCAGTATTTT
d_gene: TRBD2
j_gene: TRBJ2-3
abundance: .
v_gene: TRBV5-1

CDR3aa: CASRSPGATNEKLFF
CDR3nt: TGTGCCAGTAGGTCCCCGGGGGCAACTAATGAAAAACTGTTTTTT
d_gene: .
j_gene: TRBJ1-4
abundance: .
v_gene: TRBV19

CDR3aa: CATGTSGERYEQYF
CDR3nt: TGTGCCACAGGGACTAGCGGGGAGAGGTACGAGCAGTACTTC
d_gene: TRBD2
j_gene: TRBJ2-7
abundance: .
v_gene: TRBV10-3

CDR3aa: CASSFDRTNEKLFF
CDR3nt: TGTGCCAGCAGTTTTGACAGGACTAATGAAAAACTGTTTTTT
d_gene: .
j_gene: TRBJ1-4
abundance: .
v_gene: TRBV7-2

CDR3aa: CASSQDWSGGEETQYF
CDR3nt: TGCGCCAGCAGCCAAGATTGGTCGGGGGGGGAAGAGACCCAGTACTTC
d_gene: TRBD2
j_gene: TRBJ2-5
abundance: .
v_gene: TRBV4-1

CDR3aa: CASSFRGGYFNEQFF
CDR3nt: TGTGCCAGCAGCTTCCGGGGGGGCTATTTCAATGAGCAGTTCTTC
d_gene: TRBD2
j_gene: TRBJ2-1
abundance: .
v_gene: TRBV11-2

CDR3aa: CASSTGISSYNEQFF
CDR3nt: TGTGCCAGCAGTACGGGTATTAGCTCCTACAATGAGCAGTTCTTC
d_gene: .
j_gene: TRBJ2-1
abundance: .
v_gene: TRBV27

CDR3aa: CASSQGGGQSNYGYTF
CDR3nt: TGCGCCAGCAGCCAAGGAGGTGGTCAGTCCAACTATGGCTACACCTTC
d_gene: .
j_gene: TRBJ1-2
abundance: .
v_gene: TRBV4-1

CDR3aa: CASSLAPGAGNQPQHF
CDR3nt: TGTGCCAGCAGCTTAGCCCCAGGGGCTGGTAATCAGCCCCAGCATTTT
d_gene: .
j_gene: TRBJ1-5
abundance: .
v_gene: TRBV7-8

CDR3aa: CSVVGAGGPQETQYF
CDR3nt: TGCAGCGTTGTCGGGGCGGGGGGTCCCCAAGAGACCCAGTACTTC
d_gene: TRBD2
j_gene: TRBJ2-5
abundance: .
v_gene: TRBV29-1

CDR3aa: CASSPQIGQGRMAEAFF
CDR3nt: TGTGCCAGCTCACCACAAATCGGGCAGGGTCGGATGGCTGAAGCTTTCTTT
d_gene: .
j_gene: TRBJ1-1
abundance: .
v_gene: TRBV18

CDR3aa: CASSRDSSTDTQYF
CDR3nt: TGCGCCAGCAGCAGGGACAGTAGCACAGATACGCAGTATTTT
d_gene: TRBD1
j_gene: TRBJ2-3
abundance: once
v_gene: TRBV4-1

CDR3aa: CASSRTSGGNTQYF
CDR3nt: TGTGCCAGCAGCCGGACTAGCGGGGGAAATACGCAGTATTTT
d_gene: TRBD2
j_gene: TRBJ2-3
abundance: .
v_gene: TRBV28

CDR3aa: CASSLVNALGRGYTF
CDR3nt: TGTGCCAGCAGCTTGGTTAACGCCCTAGGTCGTGGCTACACCTTC
d_gene: .
j_gene: TRBJ1-2
abundance: .
v_gene: TRBV5-4

CDR3aa: CASSLRGGYQETQYF
CDR3nt: TGCGCCAGCAGCTTGAGGGGGGGGTACCAAGAGACCCAGTACTTC
d_gene: .
j_gene: TRBJ2-5
abundance: .
v_gene: TRBV5-1

CDR3aa: CASSPGFLYGYTF
CDR3nt: TGTGCCAGCAGCCCAGGGTTCCTATATGGCTACACCTTC
d_gene: .
j_gene: TRBJ1-2
abundance: .
v_gene: TRBV7-2

CDR3aa: CASSQDRDSYEQYF
CDR3nt: TGTGCCAGCAGCCAGGACAGGGACTCCTACGAGCAGTACTTC
d_gene: TRBD1
j_gene: TRBJ2-7
abundance: .
v_gene: TRBV7-3

CDR3aa: CASSLDRGNTEAFF
CDR3nt: TGTGCCAGCAGCTTAGACAGGGGGAACACTGAAGCTTTCTTT
d_gene: .
j_gene: TRBJ1-1
abundance: .
v_gene: TRBV11-3

CDR3aa: CASRVAAEGYTF
CDR3nt: TGTGCCAGCAGAGTCGCGGCGGAGGGCTACACCTTC
d_gene: .
j_gene: TRBJ1-2
abundance: .
v_gene: TRBV28

CDR3aa: CASSYPGLGEQYF
CDR3nt: TGTGCCAGCAGTTACCCGGGACTTGGCGAGCAGTACTTC
d_gene: .
j_gene: TRBJ2-7
abundance: .
v_gene: TRBV6-5

CDR3aa: CASSLGRDTEAFF
CDR3nt: TGTGCCAGCAGTTTGGGGAGAGACACTGAAGCTTTCTTT
d_gene: .
j_gene: TRBJ1-1
abundance: .
v_gene: TRBV2

CDR3aa: CASSGTTGTSYNEQFF
CDR3nt: TGTGCCAGCAGTGGAACGACAGGGACATCCTACAATGAGCAGTTCTTC
d_gene: TRBD1
j_gene: TRBJ2-1
abundance: .
v_gene: TRBV6-1

CDR3aa: CASSPGQGQYNEQFF
CDR3nt: TGTGCCAGCAGCCCTGGACAGGGGCAATACAATGAGCAGTTCTTC
d_gene: TRBD1
j_gene: TRBJ2-1
abundance: .
v_gene: TRBV11-3

CDR3aa: CASSYSRASGAYEQYF
CDR3nt: TGTGCCAGCAGTTACTCGAGGGCTAGCGGGGCTTACGAGCAGTACTTC
d_gene: TRBD2
j_gene: TRBJ2-7
abundance: .
v_gene: TRBV6-5

CDR3aa: CAISTDRGYNTEAFF
CDR3nt: TGTGCCATCAGTACGGACAGGGGTTATAACACTGAAGCTTTCTTT
d_gene: TRBD1
j_gene: TRBJ1-1
abundance: .
v_gene: TRBV10-3

CDR3aa: CASGGQIGSLHF
CDR3nt: TGTGCCAGCGGGGGACAGATAGGGTCCCTCCACTTT
d_gene: TRBD1
j_gene: TRBJ1-6
abundance: .
v_gene: TRBV2

CDR3aa: CASSLGQGDSPLHF
CDR3nt: TGTGCCAGCAGCTTAGGACAGGGGGATTCACCCCTCCACTTT
d_gene: TRBD1
j_gene: TRBJ1-6
abundance: .
v_gene: TRBV5-6

CDR3aa: CASSEDSSGANVLTF
CDR3nt: TGTGCCAGCAGTGAAGACAGCTCTGGGGCCAACGTCCTGACTTTC
d_gene: .
j_gene: TRBJ2-6
abundance: .
v_gene: TRBV6-1

CDR3aa: CATAGGGVNYGYTF
CDR3nt: TGTGCCACAGCGGGTGGGGGGGTCAACTATGGCTACACCTTC
d_gene: .
j_gene: TRBJ1-2
abundance: .
v_gene: TRBV6-1

CDR3aa: CASSIESGTTEAFF
CDR3nt: TGTGCCAGTAGTATAGAGTCCGGTACGACTGAAGCTTTCTTT
d_gene: .
j_gene: TRBJ1-1
abundance: .
v_gene: TRBV19

CDR3aa: CSVGLGYNEQFF
CDR3nt: TGCAGCGTTGGGCTAGGCTACAATGAGCAGTTCTTC
d_gene: .
j_gene: TRBJ2-1
abundance: .
v_gene: TRBV29-1

CDR3aa: CASSARGVPNTGELFF
CDR3nt: TGTGCCAGCAGTGCTCGCGGGGTGCCTAACACCGGGGAGCTGTTTTTT
d_gene: .
j_gene: TRBJ2-2
abundance: .
v_gene: TRBV2